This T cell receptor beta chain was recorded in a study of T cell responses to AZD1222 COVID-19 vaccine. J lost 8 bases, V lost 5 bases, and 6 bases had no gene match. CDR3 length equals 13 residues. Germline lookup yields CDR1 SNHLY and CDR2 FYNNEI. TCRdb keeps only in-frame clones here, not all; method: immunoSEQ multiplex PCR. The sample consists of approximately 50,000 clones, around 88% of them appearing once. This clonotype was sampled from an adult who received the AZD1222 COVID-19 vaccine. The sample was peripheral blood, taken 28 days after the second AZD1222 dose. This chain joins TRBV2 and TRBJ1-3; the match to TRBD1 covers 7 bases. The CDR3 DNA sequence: TGTGCCAGCAGTCAAGACAGGGCAGACACCATATATTTT. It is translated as CASSQDRADTIYF. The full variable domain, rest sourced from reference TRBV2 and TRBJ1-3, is EPEVTQTPSHQVTQMGQEVILRCVPISNHLYFYWYRQILGQKVEFLVSFYNNEISEKSEIFDDQFSVERPDGSNFTLKIRSTKLEDSAMYFCASSQDRADTIYFGEGSWLTVV.